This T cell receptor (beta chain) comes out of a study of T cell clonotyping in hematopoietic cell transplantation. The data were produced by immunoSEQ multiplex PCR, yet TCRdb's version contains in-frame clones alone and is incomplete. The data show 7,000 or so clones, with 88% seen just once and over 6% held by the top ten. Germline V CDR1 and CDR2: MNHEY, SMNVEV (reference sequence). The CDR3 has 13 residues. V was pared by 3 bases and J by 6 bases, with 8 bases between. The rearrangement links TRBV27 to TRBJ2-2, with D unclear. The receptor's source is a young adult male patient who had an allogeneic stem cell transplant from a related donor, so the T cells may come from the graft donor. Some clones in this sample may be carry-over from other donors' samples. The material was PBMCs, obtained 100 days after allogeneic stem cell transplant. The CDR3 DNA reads TGTGCCAGCAGTTTGAGCTCGGCCGGGGAGCTGTTTTTT. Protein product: CASSLSSAGELFF.